The clone carrying this T cell receptor beta chain appeared a single time. The antigen is not known. Generated by immunoSEQ multiplex PCR, the TCRdb table keeps only in-frame clones and is missing some. The sample includes around 24,000 clones, roughly three quarters of them seen just once. The data belong to a study of vaccination effects on CD4 cells after COVID-19. Findings of the study overall: Substantial clonal contraction characterized both infection- and vaccine-induced clones late after vaccination.

Pools of viral peptides were used by the ViraFEST assay to expand antigen-specific CD4+ T cells ahead of sequencing. Having been cultured for roughly 10 days, the cells underwent CD4+ T cell isolation. The person was diagnosed with PCR-confirmed SARS-CoV-2 infection between March and December 2020. In germline, CDR1 is LNHDA, CDR2 SQIVND (reference sequence). The CDR3 contains 13 residues. The rearrangement links TRBV19 to TRBJ2-6; D unclear. Sequencing used CD4+ T cells from PBMCs cultured with SARS-CoV-2 spike peptides, obtained before COVID-19 vaccination. The receptor's source is a human donor who had a prior SARS-CoV-2 infection. CDR3 bases: TGTGGAACCGGCATTCCTGGGGCCAACGTCCTGACTTTC. Amino acids: CGTGIPGANVLTF.